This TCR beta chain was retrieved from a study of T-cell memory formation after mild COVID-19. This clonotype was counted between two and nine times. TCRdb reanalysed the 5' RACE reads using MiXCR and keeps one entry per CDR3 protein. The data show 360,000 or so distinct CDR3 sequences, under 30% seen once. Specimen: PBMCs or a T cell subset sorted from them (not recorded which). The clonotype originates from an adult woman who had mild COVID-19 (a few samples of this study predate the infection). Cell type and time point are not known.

The CDR3 is CASSLRTVAAFF. CDR3 nucleotide sequence: TGTGCCAGCAGCTTACGGACAGTCGCCGCTTTCTTT. The chain joins TRBV7-2 to TRBJ1-1; D is perhaps TRBD1 (6 bases). Trimming stripped 2 bases from V and 11 bases from J, with 12 bases between. The CDR3 loop spans 12 amino acids. CDR1 is SGHTA, CDR2 FQGNSA, per germline.